The sample holds a few counts of the clone carrying this T cell receptor (beta chain). The data were taken from a study of T cells after yellow fever vaccination. A universal primer site and UMIs were added as TCR cDNA was made by 5'RACE template switching. TCRdb ran MiXCR on the 5' RACE reads and lists one entry per CDR3 protein. This table has 350,000 or so distinct CDR3 sequences, about 7.8% appearing once. V was pared by 0 bases and J by 4 bases, with 4 bases of the junction left unmatched. Germline V CDR1 and CDR2: DFQATT, SNEGSKA (reference sequence). This CDR3 has 14 residues. Material: PBMCs, obtained around 45 days after the first yellow fever vaccination. The clonotype originates from a man aged 18 to 35 who received the YFV17D yellow fever vaccine. This chain joins TRBV20-1 and TRBJ1-1; the match to TRBD1 covers 8 bases. The CDR3 nucleotides are TGCAGTGCTAGAGACAGACAGGGGAGCACTGAAGCTTTCTTT. Residues: CSARDRQGSTEAFF.